This T cell receptor beta chain was documented in a study of CD8+ T cells in alopecia areata. This clone has just a few counts. The authors extracted RNA and reverse transcribed it into cDNA as the sequencing template. The table came from immunoSEQ multiplex PCR; TCRdb's copy has only in-frame clones and leaves some out. This table holds over 200,000 clones, over 60% found once. Looked up from germline, CDR1 is SQVTM and CDR2 is ANQGSEA. The V segment lost 4 bases and the J segment 8 bases; nucleotides outside the gene matches: 5. The CDR3 has 13 residues. The treatment here: oral pan-JAK inhibitor, 5-10 mg twice daily.

The J gene is TRBJ1-4, the V gene TRBV29-1, with 9 bases aligning to TRBD1. The TCR originated in a human donor with alopecia areata. The input for sequencing was CD4+ T cells sorted from blood, taken at week 4, from a patient treated with tofacitinib. The CDR3 spells CSVAGTGKEKLFF. In DNA, the CDR3 is TGCAGCGTTGCGGGGACAGGGAAGGAAAAACTGTTTTTT.